This T cell receptor (beta chain) was sequenced during a study of Ad26.COV2.S vaccination and SARS-CoV-2 variants. Across the study: Donor was one of the participants in the Ad26.COV2.S arm of the COV1001 trial. Intramuscular Ad26.COV2.S doses were given once or twice, 56 days apart. The study's findings and limits: Vaccinated individuals (as opposed to placebo recipients) had higher spike-specific TCR breadth.

The CDR3 runs to 15 residues. V was clipped by 0 bases and J by 5 bases, with 14 bases between them. Germline V gene data show CDR1 as SGHDT and CDR2 as YYEEEE. As to treatment: 15 to 20 received Ad26.COV2.S at low or high dose, single or two shots; several received placebo; per-sample allocation not given. After the first vaccine or placebo injection, samples were drawn on day 63. This adult donor, from Boston, was 18-55 years old. Sequenced by immunoSEQ multiplex PCR; TCRdb stores in-frame clones only, minus some. The table has about 390,000 clones, approximately 91% seen once. With respect to this clone: The antigen remains unidentified.

This TCR was recovered from a person aged 18-65 years who received the Ad26.COV2.S COVID-19 vaccine or a placebo. Source: peripheral blood, taken in a trial of Ad26.COV2.S vaccine versus placebo. The chain combines TRBV5-6 with TRBJ1-1, with D hard to call. The CDR3 sequence is CASSLVGPGSTEAFF. CDR3 sequence (DNA): TGTGCCAGCAGCTTGGTAGGACCGGGGTCGACTGAAGCTTTCTTT.